This passage covers 12 T cell receptor beta chains from one sample sequenced in a study of cytomegalovirus exposure and HLA in healthy donors. The primer mix had 60 Vbeta and 13 Jbeta primers. TCRdb's copy holds only in-frame clones and misses some; the assay was immunoSEQ multiplex PCR. There are about 200,000 clones in the sample; 75% to 80% occur only once, and 1.5% to 2% lies in the top ten. The sample taken for sequencing was PBMCs. These receptor sequences come from a male donor in good health and CMV-seronegative.

V usage is TRBV7-3 and J usage is TRBJ2-1; maybe TRBD2 (5 bases). CDR1 is SGHTA and CDR2 is FQGTGA in the germline V gene. Trimming cost V 5 bases and J 9 bases, with 11 bases left between them. The CDR3 totals 12 residues. In nucleotides, the CDR3 is TGTGCCAGCAGCCCCCCTAGCTCTGAGCAGTTCTTC. Protein product: CASSPPSSEQFF.

In this sample, this clone turned up once. The J gene is TRBJ1-2, the V gene TRBV12-5; 11 positions agree with TRBD1. V trimming: 7 bases; J trimming: 4 bases; junction bases outside the gene matches: 5. Germline CDR1 and CDR2: LGHNT and FRNRAP. The length of the CDR3 is 14 residues. CDR3 coding DNA: TGTGCTAGTGCTGGACAGGGGGCGGTCTATGGCTACACCTTC. It yields the protein CASAGQGAVYGYTF.

The chain recombines TRBV10-3 with TRBJ2-7; the match to TRBD2 covers 10 bases. The germline CDR1 and CDR2 sequences are ENHRY and SYGVKD. J lost 0 bases, V lost 4 bases, and 0 bases had no gene match. CDR3 length: 14 residues. The CDR3 DNA reads TGTGCCATCAGTGGGACTAGCGGCTCCTACGAGCAGTACTTC. Encoded protein: CAISGTSGSYEQYF.

The chain combines TRBV18 with TRBJ1-1; D unresolved. The CDR3 loop spans 18 amino acids. Trimming cost V 2 bases and J 1 base, with 20 bases left between them. Germline V gene sequence: CDR1 KGHSH, CDR2 LQKENI. The CDR3 region has the DNA TGTGCCAGCTCACCAGAAGGGTTTGGTCGGGGTTGGAACACTGAAGCTTTCTTT. It translates to CASSPEGFGRGWNTEAFF.

V usage is TRBV9 and J usage is TRBJ2-3, with D possibly matching TRBD2 (7 bases). Between the trimmed V and J ends, which lost 4 bases and 5 bases, there was a span of 23 bases. The CDR3 extends over 17 amino acids. CDR1 is SGDLS and CDR2 is YYNGEE in the germline V gene. DNA of the CDR3: TGTGCCAGCAGCCCCCACCCGGAGGGGGGGCCTAAAGATACGCAGTATTTT. Its protein is CASSPHPEGGPKDTQYF.

The chain links TRBV28 to TRBJ2-1, with 10 bases aligning to TRBD1. Germline trimming cut 4 bases from V and 8 bases from J; bases unmatched to any gene: 8. CDR1 and CDR2 (germline): MDHEN, SYDVKM. This CDR3 contains 15 residues. The CDR3 protein is CASSWGQGWRYEQFF. The CDR3 DNA follows: TGTGCCAGCAGTTGGGGACAGGGGTGGAGGTATGAGCAGTTCTTC.

The chain recombines TRBV6-5 with TRBJ2-7; 8 bases line up with TRBD1. J was trimmed by 6 bases and V by 5 bases; bases with no gene match: 6. CDR1 is MNHEY, CDR2 SVGAGI, per germline. The CDR3 contains 13 residues. The DNA for the CDR3 is TGTGCCAGCAGTCGGACAGGGCCTTCCGAGCAGTACTTC. Its translation: CASSRTGPSEQYF.

For this clone: Other DNA sequences in the sample encode the same CDR3. The chain recombines TRBV28 with TRBJ1-2; D call uncertain. The CDR3 runs 13 residues. Germline values: CDR1 MDHEN, CDR2 SYDVKM. V was cut by 6 bases and J by 0 bases, with 8 bases left in between. CDR3: CASRGGANYGYTF. In DNA, the CDR3 is TGTGCCAGCAGAGGAGGTGCTAACTATGGCTACACCTTC.

The chain carries TRBV5-6 and TRBJ1-5, with TRBD1 identical over 8 bases. This CDR3 has 16 residues. The ends lost 1 base at V and 5 bases at J; junction bases unmatched: 8. Germline values: CDR1 SGHDT, CDR2 YYEEEE. The chain's CDR3 is CASSLFDRGWDQPQHF. The CDR3 bases are TGTGCCAGCAGCTTGTTTGACAGGGGTTGGGATCAGCCCCAGCATTTT.

This clone was observed a few times. The genes are TRBV11-2 and TRBJ2-7, with D tentatively TRBD1 (5 bases). Per the germline V gene, CDR1 is SGHAT and CDR2 is FQNNGV. The germline V and J ends were trimmed by 7 bases and 4 bases, with 17 bases remaining between them. This CDR3 comprises 14 residues. In nucleotides, the CDR3 is TGTGCCAGCACCATATTAACAGGAGTTTACGAGCAGTACTTC. Translated, it gives CASTILTGVYEQYF.

This sequence joins TRBV28 and TRBJ2-7, with TRBD2 identical over 10 bases. This CDR3 region has 20 residues. V was clipped by 2 bases and J by 4 bases; unmatched bases: 20. The germline gives CDR1 MDHEN, CDR2 SYDVKM. CDR3 coding DNA: TGTGCCAGCAGTTTACCTCGGACGGGGCAAAAGCGGGAGGGCCAATACGAGCAGTACTTC. This gives the protein CASSLPRTGQKREGQYEQYF.

The chain employs TRBV7-2 and TRBJ2-3, with TRBD1 identical over 7 bases. Germline V gene data show CDR1 as SGHTA and CDR2 as FQGNSA. V trimming: 3 bases; J trimming: 1 base; junction bases outside the gene matches: 4. The CDR3 loop spans 15 amino acids. CDR3 DNA sequence: TGTGCCAGCAGCTTCCGGGACAGTCGCACAGATACGCAGTATTTT. Residues: CASSFRDSRTDTQYF.